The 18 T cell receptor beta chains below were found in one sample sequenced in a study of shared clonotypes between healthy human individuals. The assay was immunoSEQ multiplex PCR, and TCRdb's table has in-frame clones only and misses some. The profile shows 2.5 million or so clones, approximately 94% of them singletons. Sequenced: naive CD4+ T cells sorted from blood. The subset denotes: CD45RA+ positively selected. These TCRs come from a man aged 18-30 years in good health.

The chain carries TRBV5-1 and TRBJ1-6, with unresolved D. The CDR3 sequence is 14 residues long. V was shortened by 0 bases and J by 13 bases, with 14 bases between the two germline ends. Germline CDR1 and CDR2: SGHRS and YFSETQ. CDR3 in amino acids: CASSLDPSPAPLHF. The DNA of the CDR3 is TGCGCCAGCAGCTTGGACCCCTCTCCAGCCCCCCTCCACTTT.

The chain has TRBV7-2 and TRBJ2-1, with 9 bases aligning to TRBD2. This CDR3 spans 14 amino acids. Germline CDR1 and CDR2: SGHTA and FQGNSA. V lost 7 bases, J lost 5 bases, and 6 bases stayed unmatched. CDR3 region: CASTATSGHNEQFF. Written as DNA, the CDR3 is TGTGCCAGCACCGCGACTAGCGGCCACAATGAGCAGTTCTTC.

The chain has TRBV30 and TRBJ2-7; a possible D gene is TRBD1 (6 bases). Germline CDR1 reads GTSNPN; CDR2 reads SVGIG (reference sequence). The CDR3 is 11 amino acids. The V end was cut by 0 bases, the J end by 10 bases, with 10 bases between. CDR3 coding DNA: TGTGCCTGGAGTGTGACAGGTTTTCAGTACTTC. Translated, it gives CAWSVTGFQYF.

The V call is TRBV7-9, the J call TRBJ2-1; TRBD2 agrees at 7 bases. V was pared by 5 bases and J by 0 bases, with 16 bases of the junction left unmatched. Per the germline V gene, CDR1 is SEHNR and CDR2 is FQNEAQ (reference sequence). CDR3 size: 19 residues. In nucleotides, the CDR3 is TGTGCCAGCAGCGGACATCCTAGCGGTGCAAGTGACTCCTACAATGAGCAGTTCTTC. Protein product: CASSGHPSGASDSYNEQFF.

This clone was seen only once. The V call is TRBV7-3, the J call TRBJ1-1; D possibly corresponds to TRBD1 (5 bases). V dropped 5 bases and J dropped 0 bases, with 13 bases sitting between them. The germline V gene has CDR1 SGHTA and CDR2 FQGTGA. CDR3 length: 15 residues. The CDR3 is CASSGGSDMNTEAFF. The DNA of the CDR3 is TGTGCCAGCAGCGGCGGGTCGGACATGAACACTGAAGCTTTCTTT.

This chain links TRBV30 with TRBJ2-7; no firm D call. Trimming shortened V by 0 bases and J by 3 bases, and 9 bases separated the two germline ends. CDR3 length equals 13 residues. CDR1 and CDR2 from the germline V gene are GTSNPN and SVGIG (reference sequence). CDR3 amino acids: CAWSVQGIYEQYF. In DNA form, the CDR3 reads TGTGCCTGGAGTGTACAAGGTATCTACGAGCAGTACTTC.

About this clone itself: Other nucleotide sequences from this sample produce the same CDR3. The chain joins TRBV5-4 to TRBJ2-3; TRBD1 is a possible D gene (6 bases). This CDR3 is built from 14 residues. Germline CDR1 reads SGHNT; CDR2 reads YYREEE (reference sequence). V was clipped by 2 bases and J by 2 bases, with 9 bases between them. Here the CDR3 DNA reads TGTGCCAGCAGCTTACAGGGTCCCACAGATACGCAGTATTTT. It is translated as CASSLQGPTDTQYF.

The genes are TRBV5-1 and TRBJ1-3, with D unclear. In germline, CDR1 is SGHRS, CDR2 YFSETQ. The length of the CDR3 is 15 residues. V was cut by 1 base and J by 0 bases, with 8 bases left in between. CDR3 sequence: CASSLTATSGNTIYF. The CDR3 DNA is TGCGCCAGCAGCTTGACAGCTACCTCTGGAAACACCATATATTTT.

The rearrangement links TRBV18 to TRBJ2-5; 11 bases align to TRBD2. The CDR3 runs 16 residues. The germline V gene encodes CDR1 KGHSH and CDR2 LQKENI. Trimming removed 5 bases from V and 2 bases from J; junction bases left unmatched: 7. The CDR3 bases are TGTGCCAGCTCATCCAGCGGGACTAGCGGACAAGAGACCCAGTACTTC. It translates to CASSSSGTSGQETQYF.

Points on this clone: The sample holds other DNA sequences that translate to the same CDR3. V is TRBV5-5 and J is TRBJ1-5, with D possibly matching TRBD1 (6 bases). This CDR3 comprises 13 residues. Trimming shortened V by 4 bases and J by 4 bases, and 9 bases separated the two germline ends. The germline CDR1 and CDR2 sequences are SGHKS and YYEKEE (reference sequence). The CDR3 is CASSPDRNQPQHF. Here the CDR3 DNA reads TGTGCCAGCAGCCCTGACAGGAATCAGCCCCAGCATTTT.

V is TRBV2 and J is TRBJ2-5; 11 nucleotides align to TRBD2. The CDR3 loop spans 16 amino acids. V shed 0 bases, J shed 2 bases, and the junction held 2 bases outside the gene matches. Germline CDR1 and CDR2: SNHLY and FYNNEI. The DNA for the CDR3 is TGTGCCAGCAGTGAAGCGGTAGCGGGGGGGCAAGAGACCCAGTACTTC. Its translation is CASSEAVAGGQETQYF.

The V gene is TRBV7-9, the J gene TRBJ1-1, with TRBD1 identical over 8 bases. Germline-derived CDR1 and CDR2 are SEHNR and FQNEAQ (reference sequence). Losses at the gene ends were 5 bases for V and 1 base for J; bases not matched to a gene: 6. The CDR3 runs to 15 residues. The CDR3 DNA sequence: TGTGCCAGCAGCCCGCAGGACAGGGAGAACACTGAAGCTTTCTTT. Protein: CASSPQDRENTEAFF.

CDR3 protein: CASSVRLAVFGEQYF. The CDR3 DNA reads TGTGCCAGCAGCGTACGACTAGCGGTTTTTGGTGAGCAGTACTTC. J is TRBJ2-7 and V is TRBV14; 9 bases are a match to TRBD2. The CDR3 is 15 amino acids. V was clipped by 5 bases and J by 7 bases; unmatched bases: 12. Per the germline V gene, CDR1 is SGHDN and CDR2 is FVKESK.

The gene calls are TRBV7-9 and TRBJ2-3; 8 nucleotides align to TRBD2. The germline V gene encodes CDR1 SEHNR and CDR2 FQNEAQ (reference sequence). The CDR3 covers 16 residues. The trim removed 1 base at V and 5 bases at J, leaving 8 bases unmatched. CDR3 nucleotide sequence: TGTGCCAGCAGCTTAGTAGGCGGGGGGATCAAAGATACGCAGTATTTT. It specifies CASSLVGGGIKDTQYF.

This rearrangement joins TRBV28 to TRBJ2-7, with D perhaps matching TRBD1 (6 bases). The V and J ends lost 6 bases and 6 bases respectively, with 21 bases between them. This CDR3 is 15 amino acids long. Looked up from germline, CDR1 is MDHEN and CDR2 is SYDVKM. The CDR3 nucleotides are TGTGCCAGCAGCCTATCCGGGCAGGGGATCGGCGAGCAGTACTTC. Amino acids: CASSLSGQGIGEQYF.

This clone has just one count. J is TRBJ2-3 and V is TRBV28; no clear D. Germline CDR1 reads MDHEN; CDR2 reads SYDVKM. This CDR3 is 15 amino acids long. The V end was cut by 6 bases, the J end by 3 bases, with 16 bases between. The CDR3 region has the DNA TGTGCCAGCAGGTTTTTTGATTGGGGAACAGATACGCAGTATTTT. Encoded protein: CASRFFDWGTDTQYF.

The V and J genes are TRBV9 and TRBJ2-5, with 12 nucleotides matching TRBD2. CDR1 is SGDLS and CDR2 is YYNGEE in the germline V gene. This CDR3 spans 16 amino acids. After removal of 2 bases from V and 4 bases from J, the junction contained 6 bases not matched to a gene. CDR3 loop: CASSVTSGRGVETQYF. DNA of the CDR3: TGTGCCAGCAGCGTGACTAGCGGGAGAGGTGTAGAGACCCAGTACTTC.

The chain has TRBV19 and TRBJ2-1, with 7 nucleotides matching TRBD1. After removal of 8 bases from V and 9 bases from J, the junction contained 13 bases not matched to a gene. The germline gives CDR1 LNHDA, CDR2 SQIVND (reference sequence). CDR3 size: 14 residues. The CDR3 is CASDTGTVYGEQFF. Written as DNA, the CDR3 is TGTGCCAGTGATACCGGGACAGTATATGGTGAGCAGTTCTTC.